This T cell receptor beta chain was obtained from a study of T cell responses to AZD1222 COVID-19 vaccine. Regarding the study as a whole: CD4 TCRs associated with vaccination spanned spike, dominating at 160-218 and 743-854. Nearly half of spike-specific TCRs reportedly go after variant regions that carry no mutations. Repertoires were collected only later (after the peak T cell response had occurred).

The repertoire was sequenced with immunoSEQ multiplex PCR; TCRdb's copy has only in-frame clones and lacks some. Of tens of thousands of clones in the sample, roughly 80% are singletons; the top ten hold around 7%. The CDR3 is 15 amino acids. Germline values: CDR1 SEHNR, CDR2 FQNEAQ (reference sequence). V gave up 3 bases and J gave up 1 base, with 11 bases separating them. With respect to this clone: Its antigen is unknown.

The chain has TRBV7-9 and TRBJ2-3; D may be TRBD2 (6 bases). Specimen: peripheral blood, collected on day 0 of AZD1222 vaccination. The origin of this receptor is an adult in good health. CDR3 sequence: CASSLTSRRTDTQYF. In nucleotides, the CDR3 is TGTGCCAGCAGCTTGACTAGTCGACGCACAGATACGCAGTATTTT.